The 14 T cell receptor beta chains in this list originate from one sample, sequenced in a study of tumor-infiltrating lymphocytes in primary liver carcinoma. Germline DNA was also extracted, with blood RNA taken from unsorted whole blood. TCR beta cDNA was made from around 460 ng total RNA with a constant-region primer. Slightly modified ARM-PCR with three nested multiplex PCR rounds yielded TCR beta libraries. PCR rounds one and two used TRBV1-TRBV30 forward primers with a C-beta reverse primer for about 11 cycles each. MiXCR, run by TCRdb on the multiplex PCR reads, gives a single entry per CDR3 protein. The table lists about 350,000 distinct CDR3 sequences, approximately 65% of them singletons. Sequencing was done on a sample of peripheral blood. All receptors come from a man aged 40-50 years with primary liver carcinoma and hepatitis B virus infection.

Concerning this clonotype itself: A much larger clone differs by one base, so this may be a read error. The CDR3 bases are TGTGCCAGCAGTGAGAGAAATAGCAATCAGCCCCAGCATTTT. This codes for CASSERNSNQPQHF. J is TRBJ1-5 and V is TRBV6-6; D call uncertain. CDR1 is MNHNY, CDR2 SVGAGI, per germline (reference sequence). V gave up 5 bases and J gave up 0 bases, with 8 bases separating them. This CDR3 is 14 amino acids long.

DNA for the CDR3: TGTGCCAGCAGCCTGGGGCGGATCACTGAAGCTTTCTTT. As protein: CASSLGRITEAFF. The chain carries TRBV5-4 and TRBJ1-1, with a possible D match to TRBD1 (5 bases). Germline V CDR1 and CDR2: SGHNT, YYREEE (reference sequence). The CDR3 extends over 13 amino acids. The V end was cut by 4 bases, the J end by 4 bases, with 11 bases between.

As concerns this clonotype: Since a much larger clone is just one base distant, this may be a read error. This is likely a read error, given that the CDR3 carries no conserved phenylalanine or tryptophan at its end. This chain connects TRBV12-3 or TRBV12-4 to TRBJ2-5; the D is unclear. The length of the CDR3 is 14 residues. V was cut by 6 bases and J by 2 bases, with 13 bases left in between. The CDR3, as DNA: TGTGCCAGCAGCCTTTTAAACGTACAAGAGACCCAGTACCTC. It codes for CASSLLNVQETQYL.

This clonotype showed up many times. The V and J genes are TRBV7-9 and TRBJ2-3, with 7 positions matching TRBD1. The ends lost 5 bases at V and 1 base at J; junction bases unmatched: 6. This CDR3 has 15 residues. The germline V gene encodes CDR1 SEHNR and CDR2 FQNEAQ (reference sequence). DNA of the CDR3: TGTGCCAGCAGCCTACGGGACAGCGGCACAGATACGCAGTATTTT. Its protein product is CASSLRDSGTDTQYF.

V and J are TRBV6-6 and TRBJ1-5; D might be TRBD1 (6 bases). Germline CDR1 and CDR2: MNHNY and SVGAGI (reference sequence). CDR3 length: 17 residues. Between the trimmed V and J ends, which lost 5 bases and 13 bases, there was a span of 30 bases. Here the CDR3 reads CASSKSFRGDIGRPQHF. CDR3 bases: TGTGCCAGCAGTAAATCCTTCAGGGGCGACATAGGGCGGCCTCAGCATTTT.

The chain uses TRBV10-3 and TRBJ1-2; possible D gene TRBD1, 6 bases. Trimming cost V 1 base and J 4 bases, with 10 bases left between them. This CDR3 spans 14 amino acids. The germline V gene has CDR1 ENHRY and CDR2 SYGVKD. The CDR3 reads CAISELGGSYGYTF. The CDR3 nucleotides are TGTGCCATCAGTGAGTTGGGGGGCAGCTATGGCTACACCTTC.

This clonotype was counted at least ten times. The chain employs TRBV29-1 and TRBJ2-7; no clear D. Germline CDR1 is SQVTM and CDR2 is ANQGSEA. The CDR3 covers 13 residues. Deletions cut 4 bases from V and 7 bases from J, with 17 bases between. CDR3 region: CSVAGRLSAEQYF. The DNA of the CDR3 is TGCAGCGTTGCAGGCAGGTTGTCGGCGGAGCAGTACTTC.

Many counts were recorded for this clonotype. The chain uses TRBV12-3 or TRBV12-4 and TRBJ2-4; D possibly corresponds to TRBD1 (5 bases). The V end lost 5 bases, the J end lost 9 bases, and 14 bases lay between the germline ends. The CDR3 is made up of 13 amino acids. The CDR3 here is CASSLTTGGIQYF. In DNA, the CDR3 is TGTGCCAGCAGTCTCACAACAGGCGGCATTCAGTACTTC.

Concerning this clonotype itself: This is likely a read error, given that the CDR3 carries no conserved phenylalanine or tryptophan at its end. As DNA, the CDR3 is TGTGCCAGCAGCTTCTCTGTGCGGGAGGGCCATTTGACCGGGGAGCTGTTTTAT. Translated, it gives CASSFSVREGHLTGELFY. The genes are TRBV13 and TRBJ2-2, with 9 bases matching TRBD2. Looked up from germline, CDR1 is PRHDT and CDR2 is FYEKMQ (reference sequence). With V trimmed by 3 bases and J by 5 bases, 13 bases remained unmatched. This CDR3 spans 18 amino acids.

V and J are TRBV28 and TRBJ2-3; 9 nucleotides agree with TRBD2. The CDR3 spans 17 residues. The ends lost 3 bases at V and 0 bases at J; junction bases unmatched: 7. The germline V gene has CDR1 MDHEN and CDR2 SYDVKM. The CDR3 region is CASSLLAGISSTDTQYF. The CDR3 nucleotides are TGTGCCAGCAGTTTGCTAGCGGGAATTTCAAGCACAGATACGCAGTATTTT.

The table lists this clonotype with many counts. The chain carries TRBV6-2 or TRBV6-3 and TRBJ2-1, with 7 bases aligning to TRBD2. The length of the CDR3 is 13 residues. J was trimmed by 10 bases and V by 6 bases; bases with no gene match: 9. The germline V gene encodes CDR1 MNHEY and CDR2 SVGEGT. The CDR3 protein is CASRNAGEGEQFF. Written as DNA, the CDR3 is TGTGCCAGCAGAAATGCGGGAGAGGGAGAGCAGTTCTTC.

This chain uses TRBV7-9 with TRBJ1-1; possible D gene TRBD1, 5 bases. V lost 5 bases and J lost 1, with 8 bases in between. Germline lookup yields CDR1 SEHNR and CDR2 FQNEAQ (reference sequence). This CDR3 is 13 amino acids long. In DNA form, the CDR3 reads TGTGCCAGCAGCAAGACAGCGAACACTGAAGCTTTCTTT. Translating gives CASSKTANTEAFF.

This clonotype was seen many times. The chain carries TRBV6-2 or TRBV6-3 and TRBJ2-4, with 15 bases matching TRBD2. The trim removed 5 bases at V and 3 bases at J, leaving 11 bases unmatched. Germline V gene sequence: CDR1 MNHEY, CDR2 SVGEGT. The CDR3 extends over 19 amino acids. The CDR3 DNA reads TGTGCCAGCAGTAGGAATCCGGGACTAGCGGGAGGTGACAAAAACATTCAGTACTTC. As protein: CASSRNPGLAGGDKNIQYF.

Ten or more counts support this clonotype. The chain couples TRBV11-2 to TRBJ2-2; D is uncertain. The V gene lost 7 bases and the J gene lost 2 bases, with 11 bases spanning the gap. Looked up from germline, CDR1 is SGHAT and CDR2 is FQNNGV. The CDR3 spans 14 residues. CDR3 sequence: CASTSLLNTGELFF. In DNA form, the CDR3 reads TGTGCCAGCACAAGTTTACTTAACACCGGGGAGCTGTTTTTT.